The next 28 T cell receptor beta chains were all read from a single sample in a study of blood T cell repertoires in COVID-19. Assay used: immunoSEQ multiplex PCR; TCRdb lists only in-frame clones, some missing. The sample includes 150,000 or so clones, about 81% of them seen just once. The sample comprised peripheral blood. The receptors come from a woman in her seventies with acute or convalescent COVID-19.

This clone was recorded once. The CDR3 coding sequence is TGTGCCAGCAGCTCGATGACAGGGGGCCACACTGAAGCTTTCTTT. Protein: CASSSMTGGHTEAFF. The gene calls are TRBV7-6 and TRBJ1-1; 10 nucleotides line up with TRBD1. The CDR3 sequence is 15 residues long. Germline CDR1 and CDR2: SGHVS and FNYEAQ. V lost 4 bases to trimming and J lost 3 bases; unmatched junction nucleotides: 5.

This clone was seen only once. The CDR3 coding sequence is TGTGCCACCAGCAGGCTATTTACAGGGAACCAAGAGACCCAGTACTTC. This encodes CATSRLFTGNQETQYF. This chain joins TRBV15 and TRBJ2-5; perhaps TRBD1 as D (6 bases). This CDR3 has 16 amino acids. The V and J ends lost 3 bases and 0 bases respectively, with 14 bases between them. The germline gives CDR1 LNHNV, CDR2 YYDKDF (reference sequence).

In its sample, this clone was seen a few times. The chain couples TRBV28 to TRBJ2-1; 7 nucleotides match TRBD2. From germline, CDR1 is MDHEN and CDR2 SYDVKM. With V trimmed by 6 bases and J by 6 bases, 11 bases remained unmatched. This CDR3 has 15 residues. The CDR3 sequence is CASRPRSGMGNEQFF. The CDR3 DNA reads TGTGCCAGCAGGCCAAGAAGCGGGATGGGCAATGAGCAGTTCTTC. Variable domain in full (rest from reference TRBV28 and TRBJ2-1): DVKVTQSSRYLVKRTGEKVFLECVQDMDHENMFWYRQDPGLGLRLIYFSYDVKMKEKGDIPEGYSVSREKKERFSLILESASTNQTSMYLCASRPRSGMGNEQFFGPGTRLTVL.

This clone came up a few times. The J gene is TRBJ1-6, the V gene TRBV7-9; the match to TRBD1 covers 7 bases. Trimming took 2 bases from V and 12 from J; bases not matched to a gene: 7. The CDR3 is 14 amino acids. Germline CDR1 is SEHNR and CDR2 is FQNEAQ (reference sequence). The CDR3 loop reads CASSLPVRQGPLHF. CDR3 nucleotide sequence: TGTGCCAGCAGCTTACCAGTACGACAGGGACCCCTCCACTTT.

The chain carries TRBV19 and TRBJ2-2, with TRBD1 identical over 7 bases. The CDR3 loop spans 14 amino acids. The germline CDR1 and CDR2 sequences are LNHDA and SQIVND (reference sequence). V shed 5 bases, J shed 5 bases, and the junction held 5 bases outside the gene matches. CDR3 loop: CASSRLQGTGELFF. For the CDR3, the DNA is TGTGCCAGTAGTCGCCTACAGGGGACCGGGGAGCTGTTTTTT.

V and J are TRBV10-3 and TRBJ2-7, with 8 bases aligning to TRBD2. CDR3 size: 14 residues. The V segment lost 4 bases and the J segment 9 bases; nucleotides outside the gene matches: 11. Germline lookup yields CDR1 ENHRY and CDR2 SYGVKD. The CDR3 spells CAISATSETAGQYF. The CDR3, as DNA: TGTGCCATCAGTGCGACTAGCGAGACGGCGGGGCAGTACTTC.

This chain uses TRBV7-2 with TRBJ2-3; 15 positions agree with TRBD2. This CDR3 has 21 residues. Germline V gene sequence: CDR1 SGHTA, CDR2 FQGNSA. V trimming: 0 bases; J trimming: 4 bases; junction bases outside the gene matches: 14. CDR3 protein: CASSLAPLGLAGGTRADTQYF. Written as DNA, the CDR3 is TGTGCCAGCAGCTTAGCGCCGTTGGGACTAGCGGGGGGTACCAGGGCAGATACGCAGTATTTT.

This clone occurred a few times. This chain joins TRBV7-2 and TRBJ2-2; 8 bases map to TRBD2. After removal of 5 bases from V and 0 bases from J, the junction contained 5 bases not matched to a gene. The CDR3 runs 16 residues. The germline gives CDR1 SGHTA, CDR2 FQGNSA. CDR3 nucleotides: TGTGCCAGCAGCGTTCCGGGGGGGCCGAACACCGGGGAGCTGTTTTTT. This encodes CASSVPGGPNTGELFF. Filled out from reference TRBV7-2 and TRBJ2-2, the complete variable domain reads GAGVSQSPSNKVTEKGKDVELRCDPISGHTALYWYRQSLGQGLEFLIYFQGNSAPDKSGLPSDRFSAERTGGSVSTLTIQRTQQEDSAVYLCASSVPGGPNTGELFFGEGSRLTVL.

The chain has TRBV5-1 and TRBJ2-7; tentative D call: TRBD2 (6 bases). The V end was cut by 0 bases, the J end by 0 bases, with 10 bases between. The CDR3 runs 15 residues. The germline CDR1 and CDR2 sequences are SGHRS and YFSETQ. The CDR3 nucleotides read TGCGCCAGCAGCTTGGTCGCGGGATCCTCCTACGAGCAGTACTTC. It encodes CASSLVAGSSYEQYF.

This CDR3 reads CSVGTGLTDTQYF. CDR3 coding DNA: TGCAGCGTCGGGACAGGGTTGACAGATACGCAGTATTTT. The V call is TRBV29-1, the J call TRBJ2-3, with 9 bases lining up with TRBD1. Looked up from germline, CDR1 is SQVTM and CDR2 is ANQGSEA. Germline trimming cut 6 bases from V and 3 bases from J; bases unmatched to any gene: 4. The CDR3 covers 13 residues.

This clone came up once. This chain uses TRBV6-5 with TRBJ2-7; TRBD2 aligns across 10 bases. Looked up from germline, CDR1 is MNHEY and CDR2 is SVGAGI. CDR3 size: 13 residues. V trimming: 10 bases; J trimming: 5 bases; junction bases outside the gene matches: 8. The CDR3 is CAIEREGGNEQYF. CDR3 nucleotide sequence: TGTGCCATCGAGCGGGAGGGCGGTAACGAGCAGTACTTC.

This clone was counted ten times or more. The chain links TRBV30 to TRBJ1-6; D uncertain. The CDR3 spans 12 residues. The germline V gene has CDR1 GTSNPN and CDR2 SVGIG (reference sequence). Trimming pared 1 base from V and 6 bases from J, leaving 4 bases between. The CDR3, as DNA: TGTGCCTGGAGTGACAGTAATTCACCCCTCCACTTT. It encodes CAWSDSNSPLHF.

This clone was found once. V usage is TRBV3-1 (or the pseudogene TRBV3-2) and J usage is TRBJ1-6; the D gene is possibly TRBD1 (5 bases). Trimming removed 6 bases at V and 10 bases at J, with 16 bases between. The CDR3 contains 14 residues. Germline assignment: CDR1 LGHDT and CDR2 YNNKEL (reference sequence). The CDR3 sequence: CASRPAGEGSPLHF. In DNA, the CDR3 is TGTGCCAGCAGGCCCGCGGGGGAAGGATCACCCCTCCACTTT.

The J gene is TRBJ1-1, the V gene TRBV7-8; D uncertain. Germline CDR1 SGHVS, CDR2 FQNEAQ. The CDR3 has 13 amino acids. V was cut by 1 base and J by 6 bases, with 9 bases left in between. CDR3 loop: CASSLGRHAEAFF. The CDR3 DNA sequence: TGTGCCAGCAGCTTAGGTAGACACGCTGAAGCTTTCTTT.

This chain links TRBV28 with TRBJ2-2; the D gene is possibly TRBD1 (5 bases). There are 14 residues in the CDR3. Trimming stripped 6 bases from V and 3 bases from J, with 11 bases between. CDR1 and CDR2 (germline): MDHEN, SYDVKM. The CDR3 DNA reads TGTGCCAGCAGGACAGCCCGCGACACCGGGGAGCTGTTTTTT. Residues: CASRTARDTGELFF. The whole variable domain, filled in from reference TRBV28 and TRBJ2-2, reads DVKVTQSSRYLVKRTGEKVFLECVQDMDHENMFWYRQDPGLGLRLIYFSYDVKMKEKGDIPEGYSVSREKKERFSLILESASTNQTSMYLCASRTARDTGELFFGEGSRLTVL.

V and J are TRBV11-2 and TRBJ2-3; tentative D call: TRBD1 (6 bases). The CDR3 sequence is 16 residues long. Trimming cost V 1 base and J 1 base, with 12 bases left between them. The germline CDR1 and CDR2 sequences are SGHAT and FQNNGV. The CDR3 sequence: CASSLVWAGGTDTQYF. In DNA form, the CDR3 reads TGTGCCAGCAGCTTAGTTTGGGCAGGGGGCACAGATACGCAGTATTTT.

V and J are TRBV7-6 and TRBJ1-6; 7 bases are shared with TRBD1. This CDR3 is 15 amino acids long. J was trimmed by 13 bases and V by 5 bases; bases with no gene match: 14. Germline V gene sequence: CDR1 SGHVS, CDR2 FNYEAQ. CDR3 protein: CASSPWTGQLPPLHF. In DNA form, the CDR3 reads TGTGCCAGCAGCCCCTGGACAGGTCAACTCCCCCCCCTCCACTTT.

This clone was seen a few times. The J gene is TRBJ1-2, the V gene TRBV7-2, with 8 bases lining up with TRBD1. CDR1 and CDR2 from the germline V gene are SGHTA and FQGNSA. The CDR3 has 17 amino acids. V was clipped by 2 bases and J by 2 bases; unmatched bases: 10. CDR3: CASSLSSRWTGNYGYTF. For the CDR3, the DNA is TGTGCCAGCAGCTTATCTTCGCGTTGGACAGGGAACTATGGCTACACCTTC. Combining the CDR3 with reference TRBV7-2 and TRBJ1-2 gives the whole variable domain GAGVSQSPSNKVTEKGKDVELRCDPISGHTALYWYRQSLGQGLEFLIYFQGNSAPDKSGLPSDRFSAERTGGSVSTLTIQRTQQEDSAVYLCASSLSSRWTGNYGYTFGSGTRLTVV.

V is TRBV7-2 and J is TRBJ2-5; 11 nucleotides line up with TRBD2. Trimming at V came to 3 bases and at J to 4 bases, leaving 7 bases not matched to a gene. CDR1 is SGHTA, CDR2 FQGNSA, per germline. The CDR3 contains 16 residues. Written as DNA, the CDR3 is TGTGCCAGCAGCTTTATGGCTAGCGGGGGGCGAGAGACCCAGTACTTC. It is translated as CASSFMASGGRETQYF.

V gene TRBV4-1 combines with J gene TRBJ2-3; maybe TRBD2 (6 bases). CDR1 MGHRA and CDR2 YSYEKL come from the germline V gene. This CDR3 spans 14 amino acids. Trimming took 3 bases from V and 3 from J, leaving 10 bases between them. In nucleotides, the CDR3 is TGCGCCAGCAGCCAGGGACTCGTTACAGATACGCAGTATTTT. Residues: CASSQGLVTDTQYF.

There are a few counts of this clone. The chain employs TRBV5-6 and TRBJ1-6; D remains unclear. The CDR3 length is 16 residues. V lost 5 bases and J 0 bases, leaving 12 bases between the germline ends. Germline V gives CDR1 SGHDT, CDR2 YYEEEE. CDR3 bases: TGTGCCAGCAGGACTTCCGCGGGCTCCTATAATTCACCCCTCCACTTT. It specifies CASRTSAGSYNSPLHF. Combining the CDR3 with reference TRBV5-6 and TRBJ1-6 gives the whole variable domain DAGVTQSPTHLIKTRGQQVTLRCSPKSGHDTVSWYQQALGQGPQFIFQYYEEEERQRGNFPDRFSGHQFPNYSSELNVNALLLGDSALYLCASRTSAGSYNSPLHFGNGTRLTVT.

The gene calls are TRBV9 and TRBJ2-7; TRBD1 matches at 11 bases. In germline, CDR1 is SGDLS, CDR2 YYNGEE. The J segment lost 3 bases and the V segment lost 4 bases, leaving 12 bases of the junction unmatched. The CDR3 extends over 17 amino acids. The CDR3 spells CASSPRPQGQGGYEQYF. The CDR3 coding sequence is TGTGCCAGCAGCCCTCGGCCCCAGGGACAGGGGGGCTACGAGCAGTACTTC.

The table lists this clone with a few counts. This chain uses TRBV2 with TRBJ2-7; 9 positions match TRBD2. CDR1 SNHLY and CDR2 FYNNEI come from the germline V gene. J was trimmed by 2 bases and V by 7 bases; bases with no gene match: 6. The CDR3 has 14 residues. DNA for the CDR3: TGTGCCAGCACCGCGGGGGGGAATCCCTACGAGCAGTACTTC. Amino acid sequence: CASTAGGNPYEQYF.

This clone was recorded only once. V and J are TRBV29-1 and TRBJ1-5, with D unresolved. CDR1 is SQVTM and CDR2 is ANQGSEA in the germline V gene. The ends were cut back, 0 bases at V and 5 bases at J, with 8 bases in the middle. The CDR3 spans 13 residues. This CDR3 reads CSVEETADQPQHF. The CDR3 nucleotides read TGCAGCGTTGAAGAGACTGCAGATCAGCCCCAGCATTTT.

V is TRBV24-1 and J is TRBJ2-7; 7 nucleotides line up with TRBD1. There are 14 residues in the CDR3. Germline CDR1 KGHDR, CDR2 SFDVKD. J lost 4 bases, V lost 3 bases, and 5 bases had no gene match. The CDR3 is CATSDTQGSYEQYF. DNA for the CDR3: TGTGCCACCAGTGATACACAGGGGAGTTACGAGCAGTACTTC.

The chain uses TRBV6-5 and TRBJ2-1, with D tentatively TRBD1 (5 bases). The CDR3 is 13 residues long. The germline gives CDR1 MNHEY, CDR2 SVGAGI. Trimming took off 6 bases at V and 5 bases at J, with 11 bases between the two ends. The CDR3 protein is CASRPDSDNEQFF. In nucleotides, the CDR3 is TGTGCCAGCAGGCCCGACAGTGACAATGAGCAGTTCTTC.

This chain links TRBV3-1 (or the pseudogene TRBV3-2) with TRBJ1-2; 7 positions match TRBD1. This CDR3 is 14 amino acids long. V lost 3 bases, J lost 2 bases, and 3 bases stayed unmatched. Germline loops: CDR1 LGHDT, CDR2 YNNKEL (reference sequence). CDR3 coding DNA: TGTGCCAGCAGCCAGGGACAGTGGAACTATGGCTACACCTTC. The encoded protein is CASSQGQWNYGYTF.

This chain links TRBV5-8 with TRBJ1-2; D not certain. The CDR3 sequence is 12 residues long. V was cut by 0 bases and J by 13 bases, with 13 bases left in between. Germline loops: CDR1 SGHTS, CDR2 YDEGEE. Here the CDR3 DNA reads TGTGCCAGCAGCTTGGAGGTAGCCTTTTCCACCTTC. Its translation: CASSLEVAFSTF.